The 30 T cell receptor beta chains reported below all come from one sample, sequenced in a study of vaccination effects on CD4 cells after COVID-19. Data came from immunoSEQ multiplex PCR; TCRdb stores just in-frame clones and leaves some out. The sample includes 35,000 to 55,000 clones, around 72% of them seen just once. Their cognate antigens are unknown. In the ViraFEST assay, antigen-specific CD4+ clonotypes were identified by expansion after peptide-pool stimulation. After more than 8 days in culture, the CD4+ T cells were isolated. Confirmation by PCR established that the person had SARS-CoV-2 infection between March and December 2020. The source material was CD4+ T cells from PBMCs cultured with a peptide pool, sampled before COVID-19 vaccination. All receptors derive from a human donor who had a prior SARS-CoV-2 infection.

The chain has TRBV9 and TRBJ2-2; 8 bases agree with TRBD2. CDR1 and CDR2 (germline): SGDLS, YYNGEE. J lost 4 bases, V lost 1 base, and 6 bases had no gene match. The CDR3 is 16 amino acids. CDR3 region: CASSVPAGDLTGELFF. Here the CDR3 DNA reads TGTGCCAGCAGCGTACCAGCGGGGGACCTCACCGGGGAGCTGTTTTTT. Full variable domain (outside the CDR3, taken from reference TRBV9 and TRBJ2-2): DSGVTQTPKHLITATGQRVTLRCSPRSGDLSVYWYQQSLDQGLQFLIQYYNGEERAKGNILERFSAQQFPDLHSELNLSSLELGDSALYFCASSVPAGDLTGELFFGEGSRLTVL.

The V gene is TRBV18, the J gene TRBJ2-1; 9 bases map to TRBD2. V shed 0 bases and J 9 bases; nucleotides not matched to a gene: 9. CDR3 length equals 16 residues. Germline values: CDR1 KGHSH, CDR2 LQKENI. The CDR3: CASSPPSAGGPSEQFF. The CDR3 region has the DNA TGTGCCAGCTCACCACCGTCAGCGGGAGGACCAAGTGAGCAGTTCTTC.

The chain employs TRBV12-3 or TRBV12-4 and TRBJ2-3; no definite D call. V lost 4 bases, J lost 6 bases, and 8 bases lay in between. The CDR3 sequence is 12 residues long. In DNA form, the CDR3 reads TGTGCCAGCAGTTACCCTCCGGATACGCAGTATTTT. As protein: CASSYPPDTQYF.

The J gene is TRBJ2-6, the V gene TRBV9; D is perhaps TRBD1 (5 bases). Trimming cost V 4 bases and J 4 bases, with 15 bases left between them. The germline gives CDR1 SGDLS, CDR2 YYNGEE. This CDR3 comprises 16 residues. CDR3 sequence (DNA): TGTGCCAGCAGCCCACCCCAGGGAACCGGGGCCAACGTCCTGACTTTC. Its translation is CASSPPQGTGANVLTF.

The V and J genes are TRBV9 and TRBJ2-3; D possibly matches TRBD1 or TRBD2 (6 bases each). Trimming left V 0 bases short and J 0 bases short, with 11 bases between. The CDR3 is 16 residues long. CDR1 and CDR2 from the germline V gene are SGDLS and YYNGEE. CDR3 amino acids: CASSVDPGASTDTQYF. The CDR3 nucleotides read TGTGCCAGCAGCGTAGATCCGGGGGCAAGCACAGATACGCAGTATTTT.

This chain uses TRBV7-8 with TRBJ2-4; D not resolved. The CDR3 loop spans 14 amino acids. Looked up from germline, CDR1 is SGHVS and CDR2 is FQNEAQ. V was shortened by 1 base and J by 7 bases, with 11 bases between the two germline ends. CDR3 DNA sequence: TGTGCCAGCAGCTTAGGTGGGGATTCGAACATTCAGTACTTC. This sequence encodes CASSLGGDSNIQYF.

This clone has a handful of counts. The chain recombines TRBV2 with TRBJ2-4; D remains unclear. The germline V gene encodes CDR1 SNHLY and CDR2 FYNNEI. This CDR3 comprises 14 residues. V gave up 6 bases and J gave up 0 bases, with 9 bases separating them. This CDR3 reads CASRVGLAKNIQYF. CDR3 nucleotide sequence: TGTGCCAGCAGGGTAGGATTAGCCAAAAACATTCAGTACTTC.

The DNA of the CDR3 is TGTGCCAGCAGCCAAGGGTTGTGGACTAGCGGGGCAGATACGCAGTATTTT. Translating it yields CASSQGLWTSGADTQYF. This rearrangement joins TRBV3-1 (or the pseudogene TRBV3-2) to TRBJ2-3; 12 bases align to TRBD2. V shed 1 base, J shed 4 bases, and the junction held 6 bases outside the gene matches. Germline V gene data show CDR1 as LGHDT and CDR2 as YNNKEL (reference sequence). CDR3 length: 17 residues.

The chain carries TRBV7-6 and TRBJ1-5, with D possibly matching TRBD1 (5 bases). This CDR3 contains 16 residues. Trimming left V 1 base short and J 2 bases short, with 12 bases between. Per the germline V gene, CDR1 is SGHVS and CDR2 is FNYEAQ. CDR3 amino acids: CASSLGQGLGNQPQHF. The CDR3 nucleotides read TGTGCCAGCAGCTTAGGTCAGGGTCTGGGCAATCAGCCCCAGCATTTT.

The rearrangement links TRBV20-1 to TRBJ2-7; 14 bases match TRBD2. Germline loops: CDR1 DFQATT, CDR2 SNEGSKA (reference sequence). The CDR3 covers 15 residues. The V and J ends lost 3 bases and 2 bases, in that order; junction bases with no gene match: 3. The CDR3 DNA is TGCAGTGCTAGTCCGGGACTAGCGGGAGCCTACGAGCAGTACTTC. Encoded protein: CSASPGLAGAYEQYF.

The chain combines TRBV5-1 with TRBJ2-5, with 9 nucleotides matching TRBD1. Germline V gene sequence: CDR1 SGHRS, CDR2 YFSETQ. V lost 4 bases to trimming and J lost 5 bases; unmatched junction nucleotides: 6. This CDR3 contains 14 residues. CDR3 sequence reads: CASSGGTGMETQYF. The DNA for the CDR3 is TGCGCCAGCAGCGGTGGGACAGGGATGGAGACCCAGTACTTC.

V and J are TRBV4-3 and TRBJ1-3, with D uncertain. V lost 1 base and J lost 4, with 14 bases in between. Germline V gives CDR1 LGHNA, CDR2 YSLEER. The CDR3 covers 16 residues. The CDR3 region has the DNA TGCGCCAGCAGCCAAGGTTTGGCAGGAGGAGGAAACACCATATATTTT. Translation: CASSQGLAGGGNTIYF.

The chain has TRBV6-5 and TRBJ1-6, with D perhaps TRBD1 (5 bases). The CDR3 is made up of 15 amino acids. Germline values: CDR1 MNHEY, CDR2 SVGAGI. V was trimmed by 10 bases and J by 0 bases, leaving 13 bases between them. CDR3 bases: TGTGCCACCGGACATTTCCTCTCCTATAATTCACCCCTCCACTTT. Translated, it gives CATGHFLSYNSPLHF.

The chain combines TRBV6-5 with TRBJ1-2; no clear D. Trimming took 6 bases from V and 6 from J, leaving 14 bases between them. This CDR3 has 13 amino acids. The germline V gene encodes CDR1 MNHEY and CDR2 SVGAGI. The CDR3 region has the DNA TGTGCCAGCAGCCGAGACTCCGGAGATGGCTACACCTTC. Its protein is CASSRDSGDGYTF.

The chain carries TRBV29-1 and TRBJ2-5; the match to TRBD1 covers 10 bases. Looked up from germline, CDR1 is SQVTM and CDR2 is ANQGSEA. This CDR3 has 12 residues. After removal of 6 bases from V and 5 bases from J, the junction contained 3 bases not matched to a gene. This chain's CDR3 is CSVTGGGETQYF. DNA for the CDR3: TGCAGCGTGACAGGGGGCGGTGAGACCCAGTACTTC. The full variable domain, its missing parts supplied by reference TRBV29-1 and TRBJ2-5, is SAVISQKPSRDICQRGTSLTIQCQVDSQVTMMFWYRQQPGQSLTLIATANQGSEATYESGFVIDKFPISRPNLTFSTLTVSNMSPEDSSIYLCSVTGGGETQYFGPGTRLLVL.

The chain recombines TRBV29-1 with TRBJ2-3; TRBD2 matches 12 bases. Losses at the gene ends were 5 bases for V and 6 bases for J; bases not matched to a gene: 3. Germline lookup yields CDR1 SQVTM and CDR2 ANQGSEA. This CDR3 is built from 13 residues. CDR3 in amino acids: CSVLLAGGDTQYF. The CDR3 coding sequence is TGCAGCGTTCTCCTAGCGGGAGGGGATACGCAGTATTTT.

The chain carries TRBV19 and TRBJ2-3, with TRBD1 matching 10 bases. This CDR3 has 16 amino acids. J lost 2 bases, V lost 5 bases, and 7 bases had no gene match. From germline, CDR1 is LNHDA and CDR2 SQIVND (reference sequence). The CDR3 region is CASSEPGQGTTDTQYF. The CDR3 DNA reads as TGTGCCAGTAGTGAACCGGGACAGGGGACCACAGATACGCAGTATTTT.

This clone was recorded once. The V gene is TRBV24-1, the J gene TRBJ2-1; possibly TRBD1 for D (5 bases). Germline-derived CDR1 and CDR2 are KGHDR and SFDVKD. The CDR3 is 11 residues long. With 6 bases removed from V and 12 bases from J, the gap between germline ends came to 11 bases. In DNA form, the CDR3 reads TGTGCCACCAGTAGTAGGGGCGGGCAGTTCTTC. Its protein product is CATSSRGGQFF.

The chain employs TRBV7-3 and TRBJ2-3; 7 nucleotides align to TRBD2. Germline-derived CDR1 and CDR2 are SGHTA and FQGTGA. The V gene end was trimmed by 5 bases and the J gene end by 0 bases; junction bases not matched to a gene: 5. This CDR3 is built from 15 residues. The CDR3 region has the DNA TGTGCCAGCAGCCAACGTAGCGGGAGCACAGATACGCAGTATTTT. Translation: CASSQRSGSTDTQYF.

V and J are TRBV9 and TRBJ2-5; 8 bases map to TRBD1. Germline CDR1 SGDLS, CDR2 YYNGEE. V lost 0 bases, J lost 7 bases, and 8 bases stayed unmatched. This CDR3 is built from 15 residues. Here the CDR3 reads CASSVDNRGYGTQYF. The CDR3 region has the DNA TGTGCCAGCAGCGTAGACAACAGGGGGTACGGGACCCAGTACTTC.

This clone was counted between two and nine times. J is TRBJ1-1 and V is TRBV7-2; D gene uncertain. CDR3 length: 14 residues. Germline-derived CDR1 and CDR2 are SGHTA and FQGNSA. Trimming removed 1 base from V and 1 base from J, with 7 bases in between. The CDR3 loop reads CASSLVSGNTEAFF. CDR3 coding DNA: TGTGCCAGCAGCTTAGTTTCTGGGAACACTGAAGCTTTCTTT.

The chain has TRBV5-1 and TRBJ1-1; 11 nucleotides agree with TRBD1. Germline-derived CDR1 and CDR2 are SGHRS and YFSETQ. V lost 4 bases to trimming and J lost 4 bases; unmatched junction nucleotides: 6. This CDR3 comprises 15 residues. The CDR3 DNA follows: TGCGCCAGCAGCCCGGGACAGGGGGTTATCACTGAAGCTTTCTTT. This translates into CASSPGQGVITEAFF.

The V gene is TRBV15, the J gene TRBJ2-1; no definite D call. Per the germline V gene, CDR1 is LNHNV and CDR2 is YYDKDF (reference sequence). The CDR3 length is 12 residues. V lost 1 base to trimming and J lost 12 bases, with 10 bases between them. The CDR3 coding sequence is TGTGCCACCAGCAGAGCTGCCGCTTGGCAGTTCTTC. This encodes CATSRAAAWQFF.

This chain connects TRBV18 to TRBJ2-1; TRBD2 matches at 9 bases. This CDR3 is built from 16 residues. V was pared by 4 bases and J by 3 bases, with 7 bases of the junction left unmatched. Germline V gives CDR1 KGHSH, CDR2 LQKENI. The CDR3 sequence: CASSLIAGVGYNEQFF. In DNA form, the CDR3 reads TGTGCCAGCTCACTCATAGCGGGAGTCGGCTACAATGAGCAGTTCTTC.

This sequence joins TRBV12-3 or TRBV12-4 and TRBJ1-1; weak D call: TRBD1 (6 bases). This CDR3 is built from 13 residues. Trimming cost V 3 bases and J 7 bases, with 12 bases left between them. The CDR3 region is CASSLSGQIEAFF. In DNA, the CDR3 is TGTGCCAGCAGTTTGAGCGGACAGATTGAAGCTTTCTTT.

This clone has a single count. The chain uses TRBV18 and TRBJ2-7; 10 positions agree with TRBD1. The V gene end was trimmed by 6 bases and the J gene end by 2 bases; junction bases not matched to a gene: 7. The germline CDR1 and CDR2 sequences are KGHSH and LQKENI. This CDR3 region has 15 residues. The CDR3 nucleotides are TGTGCCAGCTCTGAGGGACAGGGGCTAACCTACGAGCAGTACTTC. Its protein product is CASSEGQGLTYEQYF.

This chain joins TRBV5-1 and TRBJ1-2; 10 nucleotides match TRBD1. Germline CDR1 reads SGHRS; CDR2 reads YFSETQ. Trimming cost V 0 bases and J 7 bases; bases outside gene matches: 6. There are 15 residues in the CDR3. DNA for the CDR3: TGCGCCAGCAGCTTGGGGGACAGGGGAATAGCTGGCTACACCTTC. Protein sequence: CASSLGDRGIAGYTF.

The chain carries TRBV6-5 and TRBJ1-2; D uncertain. Looked up from germline, CDR1 is MNHEY and CDR2 is SVGAGI. Trimming took off 2 bases at V and 1 base at J, with 5 bases between the two ends. The CDR3 has 13 residues. CDR3 DNA sequence: TGTGCCAGCAGTTACCAAAGTAACTATGGCTACACCTTC. Translation: CASSYQSNYGYTF.

J is TRBJ2-3 and V is TRBV5-1; D not certain. Per germline, CDR1 SGHRS and CDR2 YFSETQ. V was clipped by 4 bases and J by 0 bases, with 12 bases between them. This CDR3 is built from 15 residues. This CDR3 is CASSTDPSSTDTQYF. The CDR3 coding sequence is TGCGCCAGCAGCACCGACCCCTCTAGCACAGATACGCAGTATTTT.

V usage is TRBV29-1 and J usage is TRBJ1-1; D is possibly TRBD1 (5 bases). The germline V and J ends were trimmed by 8 bases and 2 bases, with 15 bases remaining between them. The CDR3 is made up of 13 amino acids. In germline, CDR1 is SQVTM, CDR2 ANQGSEA. The CDR3 sequence: CSSRRGFNTEAFF. The DNA for the CDR3 is TGCAGCTCACGGAGGGGATTCAACACTGAAGCTTTCTTT.